This passage covers 26 T cell receptor beta chains from one sample sequenced in a study of blood T cell repertoires in COVID-19. Sequenced by immunoSEQ multiplex PCR; TCRdb stores in-frame clones only, minus some. The profile shows some 220,000 clones, around 82% of them singletons. The sequencing sample was made of peripheral blood. Every receptor here comes from a young woman who had recovered from COVID-19.

This clone was seen only once. The chain combines TRBV4-1 with TRBJ2-1, with D possibly TRBD1 on 6 matching bases. CDR1 is MGHRA and CDR2 is YSYEKL in the germline V gene. The CDR3 is 15 amino acids. Trimming stripped 0 bases from V and 7 bases from J, with 13 bases between. CDR3 loop: CASSQDHRVRNEQFF. CDR3 in DNA: TGCGCCAGCAGCCAAGACCACAGGGTGAGAAATGAGCAGTTCTTC.

The chain recombines TRBV30 with TRBJ2-3; D possibly corresponds to TRBD2 (5 bases). Germline CDR1 is GTSNPN and CDR2 is SVGIG (reference sequence). Between the trimmed V and J ends, which lost 4 bases and 0 bases, there was a span of 14 bases. This CDR3 comprises 15 residues. The CDR3 protein is CAWTHEADSTDTQYF. In nucleotides, the CDR3 is TGTGCCTGGACCCATGAAGCGGACAGCACAGATACGCAGTATTTT.

V and J are TRBV28 and TRBJ2-2; D unresolved. The germline V gene has CDR1 MDHEN and CDR2 SYDVKM. CDR3 length equals 12 residues. Trimming removed 5 bases from V and 5 bases from J, with 6 bases in between. Written as DNA, the CDR3 is TGTGCCAGCAGTCCTGAGACCGGGGAGCTGTTTTTT. It translates to CASSPETGELFF.

The chain joins TRBV11-2 to TRBJ2-3; 9 bases agree with TRBD2. This CDR3 region has 17 residues. Germline CDR1 reads SGHAT; CDR2 reads FQNNGV. Trimming removed 8 bases from V and 1 base from J; junction bases left unmatched: 13. Here the CDR3 reads CASLPIPGGRGTDTQYF. The CDR3 DNA follows: TGTGCCAGCTTACCAATCCCAGGCGGGAGGGGCACAGATACGCAGTATTTT. Full variable domain (remainder filled in from reference TRBV11-2 and TRBJ2-3): EAGVAQSPRYKIIEKRQSVAFWCNPISGHATLYWYQQILGQGPKLLIQFQNNGVVDDSQLPKDRFSAERLKGVDSTLKIQPAKLEDSAVYLCASLPIPGGRGTDTQYFGPGTRLTVL.

The chain has TRBV12-5 and TRBJ2-1, with 8 bases lining up with TRBD1. The V gene end was trimmed by 6 bases and the J gene end by 0 bases; junction bases not matched to a gene: 1. The CDR3 spans 14 residues. Germline assignment: CDR1 LGHNT and CDR2 FRNRAP. The CDR3 region has the DNA TGTGCTAGTGGCGACAGGGGCTCCTACAATGAGCAGTTCTTC. Protein sequence: CASGDRGSYNEQFF.

A few counts support this clone. The chain is built from TRBV30 and TRBJ2-7; no reliable D call. Germline CDR1 reads GTSNPN; CDR2 reads SVGIG (reference sequence). This CDR3 comprises 11 residues. V lost 0 bases to trimming and J lost 4 bases, with 4 bases between them. CDR3 region: CAWSVAYEQYF. In nucleotides, the CDR3 is TGTGCCTGGAGTGTAGCATACGAGCAGTACTTC.

The chain is built from TRBV10-3 and TRBJ2-1; 10 bases align to TRBD2. V gave up 4 bases and J gave up 5 bases; unmatched junction bases: 5. Per germline, CDR1 ENHRY and CDR2 SYGVKD. This CDR3 has 15 amino acids. The CDR3 spells CAISGGAGGNNEQFF. CDR3 coding DNA: TGTGCCATCAGTGGGGGAGCGGGAGGGAACAATGAGCAGTTCTTC.

This chain joins TRBV10-2 and TRBJ2-2; D call uncertain. The ends were cut back, 0 bases at V and 2 bases at J, with 10 bases in the middle. The CDR3 has 16 residues. The germline V gene encodes CDR1 WSHSY and CDR2 SAAADI. The CDR3 region is CASSESRALNTGELFF. CDR3 bases: TGCGCCAGCAGTGAGTCGAGAGCGCTTAACACCGGGGAGCTGTTTTTT.

J is TRBJ1-1 and V is TRBV27, with a weak D call TRBD1 (6 bases). Germline V CDR1 and CDR2: MNHEY, SMNVEV (reference sequence). The V gene lost 3 bases and the J gene lost 0 bases, with 17 bases spanning the gap. The CDR3 has 17 residues. The DNA of the CDR3 is TGTGCCAGCAGTTTTTCGGGGCGAGGGGGTATGAACACTGAAGCTTTCTTT. Translation gives CASSFSGRGGMNTEAFF.

The chain has TRBV10-1 and TRBJ2-3; D unresolved. From germline, CDR1 is WNHNN and CDR2 SYGVQD (reference sequence). The CDR3 spans 13 residues. V lost 4 bases, J lost 1 base, and 6 bases lay in between. CDR3 loop: CASSGQGTDTQYF. Written as DNA, the CDR3 is TGCGCCAGCAGTGGTCAGGGCACAGATACGCAGTATTTT.

The chain has TRBV30 and TRBJ1-6, with D uncertain. The CDR3 has 16 residues. Germline V gives CDR1 GTSNPN, CDR2 SVGIG (reference sequence). V was clipped by 5 bases and J by 2 bases, with 16 bases between them. CDR3 sequence: CAWAREWETYNSPLHF. The DNA of the CDR3 is TGTGCCTGGGCCCGTGAATGGGAGACCTATAATTCACCCCTCCACTTT. The entire variable domain, with the rest obtained from reference TRBV30 and TRBJ1-6, is as follows: SQTIHQWPATLVQPVGSPLSLECTVEGTSNPNLYWYRQAAGRGLQLLFYSVGIGQISSEVPQNLSASRPQDRQFILSSKKLLLSDSGFYLCAWAREWETYNSPLHFGNGTRLTVT.

This clone showed up just once. The chain carries TRBV30 and TRBJ1-6, with 7 bases lining up with TRBD1. The V gene's germline CDR1 is GTSNPN and CDR2 SVGIG (reference sequence). Germline trimming cut 3 bases from V and 10 bases from J; bases unmatched to any gene: 9. The CDR3 has 14 residues. In DNA form, the CDR3 reads TGTGCCTGGAGCGCGGGACAGTCAGGCTCACCCCTCCACTTT. Its protein product is CAWSAGQSGSPLHF. Supplemented by reference TRBV30 and TRBJ1-6, the full variable domain reads SQTIHQWPATLVQPVGSPLSLECTVEGTSNPNLYWYRQAAGRGLQLLFYSVGIGQISSEVPQNLSASRPQDRQFILSSKKLLLSDSGFYLCAWSAGQSGSPLHFGNGTRLTVT.

The gene calls are TRBV28 and TRBJ1-5, with TRBD1 identical over 7 bases. Per germline, CDR1 MDHEN and CDR2 SYDVKM. This CDR3 is 16 amino acids long. The V segment lost 4 bases and the J segment 3 bases; nucleotides outside the gene matches: 9. CDR3 sequence reads: CASSSLRDRLNQPQHF. DNA of the CDR3: TGTGCCAGCAGTTCGCTCCGGGACAGACTCAATCAGCCCCAGCATTTT.

The gene calls are TRBV7-9 and TRBJ1-6; tentative D call: TRBD1 (5 bases). This CDR3 contains 15 residues. Germline CDR1 and CDR2: SEHNR and FQNEAQ (reference sequence). Trimming took 6 bases from V and 7 from J, leaving 16 bases between them. CDR3 loop: CASSLGGLLNSPLHF. DNA of the CDR3: TGTGCCAGCAGTTTGGGGGGACTGCTGAATTCACCCCTCCACTTT.

The chain couples TRBV2 to TRBJ2-7, with 10 positions matching TRBD2. This CDR3 is built from 15 residues. Looked up from germline, CDR1 is SNHLY and CDR2 is FYNNEI. V lost 6 bases to trimming and J lost 3 bases; unmatched junction nucleotides: 8. The DNA of the CDR3 is TGTGCCAGCAGCTCCGGGACTAGCGCATTCTACGAGCAGTACTTC. Its protein is CASSSGTSAFYEQYF.

The chain has TRBV6-6 and TRBJ2-5, with 8 bases aligning to TRBD1. Trimming cost V 4 bases and J 9 bases; bases outside gene matches: 10. CDR1 is MNHNY and CDR2 is SVGAGI in the germline V gene (reference sequence). The CDR3 totals 14 residues. The CDR3 protein is CASSWGPAQGAQYF. The DNA for the CDR3 is TGTGCCAGCAGTTGGGGACCGGCACAGGGGGCCCAGTACTTC.

V gene TRBV6-5 combines with J gene TRBJ2-1; a possible D gene is TRBD2 (6 bases). This CDR3 comprises 15 residues. Germline-derived CDR1 and CDR2 are MNHEY and SVGAGI. Trimming stripped 3 bases from V and 7 bases from J, with 16 bases between. In DNA, the CDR3 is TGTGCCAGCAGTTATAAAACGGGAGAGAGGAATGAGCAGTTCTTC. It is translated as CASSYKTGERNEQFF.

The genes are TRBV30 and TRBJ1-4; D unclear. Germline V lookup: CDR1 GTSNPN, CDR2 SVGIG (reference sequence). V shed 2 bases and J shed 8 bases, with 9 bases lying between them. The CDR3 spans 12 residues. CDR3 sequence (DNA): TGTGCCTGGAGTCCAAACGGGGAAAAACTGTTTTTT. Translating it yields CAWSPNGEKLFF.

The chain uses TRBV2 and TRBJ2-3, with TRBD2 matching 14 bases. CDR3 size: 16 residues. Germline V lookup: CDR1 SNHLY, CDR2 FYNNEI. V trimming: 7 bases; J trimming: 1 base; junction bases outside the gene matches: 4. The CDR3 is CASTRLAGGGTDTQYF. The CDR3 nucleotides are TGTGCCAGCACTCGACTAGCGGGAGGGGGCACAGATACGCAGTATTTT.

The V call is TRBV6-5, the J call TRBJ2-2; D ambiguous. The CDR3 covers 12 residues. The V gene lost 6 bases and the J gene lost 6 bases, with 8 bases spanning the gap. CDR1 and CDR2 from the germline V gene are MNHEY and SVGAGI. The CDR3 here is CASRGWAGELFF. CDR3 bases: TGTGCCAGCAGGGGCTGGGCCGGGGAGCTGTTTTTT.

The chain carries TRBV3-1 (or the pseudogene TRBV3-2) and TRBJ2-3; the match to TRBD2 covers 10 bases. The CDR3 contains 15 residues. Germline lookup yields CDR1 LGHDT and CDR2 YNNKEL (reference sequence). V lost 2 bases to trimming and J lost 5 bases; unmatched junction nucleotides: 4. DNA for the CDR3: TGTGCCAGCAGCCAAATAGCGGGAGGAGGAGATACGCAGTATTTT. Amino acids: CASSQIAGGGDTQYF.

Only a few counts were recorded for this clone. V gene TRBV11-2 combines with J gene TRBJ2-3, with D hard to call. Germline CDR1 and CDR2: SGHAT and FQNNGV. The germline V and J ends were trimmed by 7 bases and 1 base, with 6 bases remaining between them. CDR3 length equals 12 residues. In nucleotides, the CDR3 is TGTGCCAGCACCACGGGCACAGATACGCAGTATTTT. Translated, it gives CASTTGTDTQYF.

The CDR3 loop reads CASSLLEAGANTEAFF. DNA of the CDR3: TGCGCCAGCAGCTTGTTGGAGGCGGGCGCGAACACTGAAGCTTTCTTT. The chain recombines TRBV5-1 with TRBJ1-1; D gene uncertain. Per the germline V gene, CDR1 is SGHRS and CDR2 is YFSETQ. V was shortened by 1 base and J by 1 base, with 14 bases between the two germline ends. This CDR3 is built from 16 residues. Drawing the rest from reference TRBV5-1 and TRBJ1-1, the complete variable domain is KAGVTQTPRYLIKTRGQQVTLSCSPISGHRSVSWYQQTPGQGLQFLFEYFSETQRNKGNFPGRFSGRQFSNSRSEMNVSTLELGDSALYLCASSLLEAGANTEAFFGQGTRLTVV.

The chain combines TRBV7-9 with TRBJ1-1; possibly TRBD1 for D (5 bases). V lost 6 bases, J lost 2 bases, and 16 bases lay in between. The CDR3 extends over 15 amino acids. CDR1 SEHNR and CDR2 FQNEAQ come from the germline V gene (reference sequence). The CDR3 region has the DNA TGTGCCAGCAGTTTCCAGGCAGGGATCAACACTGAAGCTTTCTTT. Protein sequence: CASSFQAGINTEAFF.

J is TRBJ1-1 and V is TRBV19; 9 bases agree with TRBD1. V shed 6 bases, J shed 0 bases, and the junction held 8 bases outside the gene matches. The length of the CDR3 is 16 residues. Germline V gene sequence: CDR1 LNHDA, CDR2 SQIVND (reference sequence). The CDR3 reads CASSRGTGSMNTEAFF. DNA of the CDR3: TGTGCCAGTAGCCGAGGGACAGGGTCCATGAACACTGAAGCTTTCTTT.

The J gene is TRBJ1-2, the V gene TRBV7-3; the D gene is possibly TRBD1 (5 bases). The V gene's germline CDR1 is SGHTA and CDR2 FQGTGA. Trimming cost V 3 bases and J 8 bases, with 22 bases left between them. The CDR3 consists of 16 residues. The CDR3 here is CASSFLDSRSRIGYTF. CDR3 DNA: TGTGCCAGCAGCTTCCTTGACAGCCGGAGTAGGATAGGCTACACCTTC.